This T cell receptor (beta chain) was recorded in a study of blood T cell repertoires in COVID-19. The protocol was immunoSEQ multiplex PCR, while the TCRdb copy is restricted to in-frame clones and leaves out a portion. The sample includes roughly 67,000 clones, about four fifths of them seen just once. V lost 6 bases, J lost 1 base, and 12 bases lay in between. The CDR3 loop spans 14 amino acids. Per the germline V gene, CDR1 is MNHEY and CDR2 is SVGAGI. The material sequenced was peripheral blood. This rearrangement joins TRBV6-5 to TRBJ1-1; tentatively, D is TRBD1 (5 bases). The sequence came from a man aged 45-60 years with active COVID-19. Written as DNA, the CDR3 is TGTGCCAGCAGGAGGGGACTCTCGAACACTGAAGCTTTCTTT. Its protein is CASRRGLSNTEAFF.